The T cell receptor (beta chain) described here comes from a study of T cells in Graves' hyperthyroidism and ophthalmopathy. Study-wide results and caveats: In simple terms, a model built on 13 V-J features told ophthalmopathy apart from stable hyperthyroidism. Model output signaled ophthalmopathy a median about 6.3 months ahead of onset.

RNA transcripts yielded amplified TCR beta CDR3 regions. HTBI primers were employed in a first-round RT-PCR of the TCR CDR3. Using its own MiXCR run on the multiplex PCR reads, TCRdb lists one record per CDR3 protein. The sample lists about 350,000 distinct CDR3 sequences; roughly 14% were seen once. A remark on this clonotype: Its antigen is unidentified.

V was cut by 3 bases and J by 7 bases, with 22 bases left in between. The CDR3 runs to 17 residues. The V gene's germline CDR1 is SGDLS and CDR2 YYNGEE. Clinical symptoms, serum thyroxine and TRAb, thyroid ultrasound and orbital computed tomography were used for the diagnoses. The gene calls are TRBV9 and TRBJ1-4; tentatively, D is TRBD1 (5 bases). The sample was blood. The sequence was collected from a woman aged 25 to 39 with Graves' hyperthyroidism. For the CDR3, the DNA is TGTGCCAGCAGCGCAACCGGGACGGGGCATCGGGTTGAAAAACTGTTTTTT. Amino acid sequence: CASSATGTGHRVEKLFF.